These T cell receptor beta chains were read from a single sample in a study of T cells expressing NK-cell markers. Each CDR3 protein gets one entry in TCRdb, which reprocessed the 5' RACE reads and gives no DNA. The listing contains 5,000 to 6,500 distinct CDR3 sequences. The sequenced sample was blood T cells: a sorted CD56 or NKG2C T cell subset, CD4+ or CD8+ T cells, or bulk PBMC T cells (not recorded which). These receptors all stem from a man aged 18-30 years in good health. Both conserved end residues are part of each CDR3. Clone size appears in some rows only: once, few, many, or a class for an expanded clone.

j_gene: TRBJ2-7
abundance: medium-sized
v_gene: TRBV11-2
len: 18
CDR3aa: CASSLDWLGRENPYEQYF

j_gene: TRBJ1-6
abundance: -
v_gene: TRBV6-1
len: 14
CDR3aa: CASSEEQTNSPLHF

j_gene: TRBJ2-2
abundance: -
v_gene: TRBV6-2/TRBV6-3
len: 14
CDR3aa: CASSSGRATGELFF

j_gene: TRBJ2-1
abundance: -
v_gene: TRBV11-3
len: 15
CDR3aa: CASSQILAGQETQYF

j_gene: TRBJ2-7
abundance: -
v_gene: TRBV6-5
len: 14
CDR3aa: CASSYRTATYEQYF

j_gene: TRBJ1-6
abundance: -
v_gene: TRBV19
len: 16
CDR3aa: CASSQTSGGAGQPLHF

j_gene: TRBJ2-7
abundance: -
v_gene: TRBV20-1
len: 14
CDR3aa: CSTDRGLNSYEQYF

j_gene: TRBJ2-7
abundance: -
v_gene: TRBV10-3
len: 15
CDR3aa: CAISAQDRASYEQYF

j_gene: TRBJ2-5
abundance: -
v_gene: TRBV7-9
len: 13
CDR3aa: CASSFSDRRTQYF

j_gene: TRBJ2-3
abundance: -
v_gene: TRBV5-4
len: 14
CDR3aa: CASRRDTVTDTQYF

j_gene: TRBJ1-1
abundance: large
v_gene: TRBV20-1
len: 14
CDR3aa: CSARDGDRHTEAFF

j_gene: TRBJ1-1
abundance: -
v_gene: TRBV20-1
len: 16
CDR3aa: CSARPARQGRWTEAFF

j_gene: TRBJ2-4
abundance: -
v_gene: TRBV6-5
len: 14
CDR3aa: CASSYKGAVDIQYF

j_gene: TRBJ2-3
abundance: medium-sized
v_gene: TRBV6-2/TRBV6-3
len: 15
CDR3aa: CASRTGTGSTDTQYF

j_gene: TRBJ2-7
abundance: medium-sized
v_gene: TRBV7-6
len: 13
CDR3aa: CASSLRDPYEQYF

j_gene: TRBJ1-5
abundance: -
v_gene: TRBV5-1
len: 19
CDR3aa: CASSYQIDREGTRNQPQHF

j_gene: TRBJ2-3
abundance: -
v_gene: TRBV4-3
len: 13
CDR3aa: CASSQALAHTQYF

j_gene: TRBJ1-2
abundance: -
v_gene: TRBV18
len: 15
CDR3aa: CASSPGQGPNYGYTF

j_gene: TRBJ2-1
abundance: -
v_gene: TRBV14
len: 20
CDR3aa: CASSQDLGQGLGSSYNEQFF

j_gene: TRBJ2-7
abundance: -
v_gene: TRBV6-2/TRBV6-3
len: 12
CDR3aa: CASTPDSYEQYF

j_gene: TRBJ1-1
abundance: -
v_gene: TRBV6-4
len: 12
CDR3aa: CASSVGLLEAFF

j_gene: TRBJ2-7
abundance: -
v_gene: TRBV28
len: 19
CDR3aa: CASSGSAEASGRGGYEQYF

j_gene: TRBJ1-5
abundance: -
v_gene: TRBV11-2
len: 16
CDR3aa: CASSPAGRGRGQPQHF

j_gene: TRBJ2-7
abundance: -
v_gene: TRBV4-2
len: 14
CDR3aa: CASSKLAGSYEQYF

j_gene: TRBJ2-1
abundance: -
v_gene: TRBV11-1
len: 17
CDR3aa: CASSSWTSGSSYNEQFF

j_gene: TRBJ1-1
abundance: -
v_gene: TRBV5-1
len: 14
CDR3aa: CASGTLGTNTEAFF

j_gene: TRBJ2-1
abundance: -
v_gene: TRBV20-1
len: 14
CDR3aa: CSASGTSGIDEQFF

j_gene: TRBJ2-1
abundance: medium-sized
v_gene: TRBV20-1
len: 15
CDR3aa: CSANPGERSYNEQFF

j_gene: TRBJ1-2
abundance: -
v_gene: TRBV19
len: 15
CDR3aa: CASSIDRGRFKGYTF

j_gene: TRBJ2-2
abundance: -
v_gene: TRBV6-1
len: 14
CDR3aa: CASRTGIESGELFF

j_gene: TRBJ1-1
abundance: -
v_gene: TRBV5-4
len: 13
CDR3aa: CASSPPEKTEAFF

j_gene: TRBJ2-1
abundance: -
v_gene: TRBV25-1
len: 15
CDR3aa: CASGPRQGIINEQFF

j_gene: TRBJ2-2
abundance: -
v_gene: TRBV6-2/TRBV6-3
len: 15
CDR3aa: CASSTGVGDTGELFF

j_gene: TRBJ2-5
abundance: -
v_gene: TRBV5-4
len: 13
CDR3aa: CASSLQAEETQYF

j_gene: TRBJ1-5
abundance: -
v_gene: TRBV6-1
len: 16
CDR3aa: CATSDSAGTGGKPQHF

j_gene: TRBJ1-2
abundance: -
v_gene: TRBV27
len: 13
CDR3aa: CATSGGVAYGYTF

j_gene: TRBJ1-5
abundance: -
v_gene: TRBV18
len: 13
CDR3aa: CASSPYGLQPQHF

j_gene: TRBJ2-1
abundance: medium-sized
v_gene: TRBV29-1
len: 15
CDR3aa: CSAVTSGSRRNEQFF

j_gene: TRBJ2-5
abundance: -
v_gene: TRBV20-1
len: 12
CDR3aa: CSGGGGRGDQYF

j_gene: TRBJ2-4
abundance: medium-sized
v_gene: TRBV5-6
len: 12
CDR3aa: CASSLGRNIQYF

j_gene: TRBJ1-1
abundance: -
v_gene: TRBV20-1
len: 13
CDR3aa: CSARGTRVTEAFF

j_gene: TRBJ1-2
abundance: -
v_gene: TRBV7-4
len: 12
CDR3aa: CASRTGSNGYTF

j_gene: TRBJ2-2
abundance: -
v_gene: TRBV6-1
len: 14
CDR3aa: CASSEAVRGRELFF

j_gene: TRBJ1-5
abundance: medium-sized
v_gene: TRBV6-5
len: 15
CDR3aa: CASSPGGVGGQPQHF

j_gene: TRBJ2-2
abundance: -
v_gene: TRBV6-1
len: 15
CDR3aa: CASKTPETDTGELFF

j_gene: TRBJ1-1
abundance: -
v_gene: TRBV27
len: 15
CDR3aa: CASSPRRTGNTEAFF

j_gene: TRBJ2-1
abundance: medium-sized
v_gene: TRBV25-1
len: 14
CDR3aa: CASSPGTDYNEQFF

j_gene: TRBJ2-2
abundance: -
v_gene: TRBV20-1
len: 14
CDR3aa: CSARGLAGTGELFF

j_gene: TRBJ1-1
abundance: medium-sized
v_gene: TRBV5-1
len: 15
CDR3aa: CASTRGHGDGTEAFF

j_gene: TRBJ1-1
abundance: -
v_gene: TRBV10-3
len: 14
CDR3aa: CAISQTRQNTEAFF

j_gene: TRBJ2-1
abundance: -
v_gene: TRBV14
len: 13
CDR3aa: CASSHPLNNEQFF

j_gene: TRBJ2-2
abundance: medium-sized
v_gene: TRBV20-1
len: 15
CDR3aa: CSARVPDRDTGELFF

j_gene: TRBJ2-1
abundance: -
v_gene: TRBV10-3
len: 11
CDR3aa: CAISPKDEQFF

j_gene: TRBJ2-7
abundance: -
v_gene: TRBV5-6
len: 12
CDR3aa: CASSWDSYEQYF